One and the same sample provided the 10 T cell receptor beta chains below, sequenced in a study of T-cell memory formation after mild COVID-19. Using its own MiXCR run on the 5' RACE reads, TCRdb lists one record per CDR3 protein. The sample consists of 150,000 to 200,000 distinct CDR3 sequences, under 20% of them appearing once. The sample was PBMCs or a T cell subset sorted from them (not recorded which). All receptors derive from an adult woman who had mild COVID-19 (a few samples of this study predate the infection). Cell type and time point are not known.

There are a few counts of this clonotype. V usage is TRBV6-2 or TRBV6-3 and J usage is TRBJ2-7; TRBD1 matches 8 bases. The CDR3 contains 15 residues. Germline values: CDR1 MNHEY, CDR2 SVGEGT. The V gene end was trimmed by 7 bases and the J gene end by 2 bases; junction bases not matched to a gene: 10. This chain's CDR3 is CASKTWDRTPYEQYF. In DNA, the CDR3 is TGTGCCAGCAAAACATGGGACAGGACCCCCTACGAGCAGTACTTC.

The chain is built from TRBV9 and TRBJ2-3; 8 bases are a match to TRBD1. Germline V lookup: CDR1 SGDLS, CDR2 YYNGEE. The CDR3 is made up of 14 amino acids. V trimming: 4 bases; J trimming: 5 bases; junction bases outside the gene matches: 6. CDR3 protein: CASSPTTGVDTQYF. The CDR3 DNA reads as TGTGCCAGCAGCCCAACGACAGGGGTAGATACGCAGTATTTT. The full variable domain, with the rest looked up from reference TRBV9 and TRBJ2-3, is DSGVTQTPKHLITATGQRVTLRCSPRSGDLSVYWYQQSLDQGLQFLIQYYNGEERAKGNILERFSAQQFPDLHSELNLSSLELGDSALYFCASSPTTGVDTQYFGPGTRLTVL.

The chain combines TRBV4-1 with TRBJ2-7, with 8 bases aligning to TRBD2. The CDR3 is made up of 16 amino acids. Germline V gene lookup returns CDR1 MGHRA and CDR2 YSYEKL. V was pared by 1 base and J by 3 bases, with 8 bases of the junction left unmatched. CDR3 protein: CASSQAPGGGLYEQYF. The CDR3 DNA reads as TGCGCCAGCAGCCAAGCCCCGGGGGGGGGCCTCTACGAGCAGTACTTC.

Only a few counts were recorded for this clonotype. The chain combines TRBV4-3 with TRBJ1-1; possibly TRBD1 for D (5 bases). Germline assignment: CDR1 LGHNA and CDR2 YSLEER. This CDR3 is 14 amino acids long. V was shortened by 0 bases and J by 10 bases, with 15 bases between the two germline ends. The CDR3 is CASSQDRGAGRAFF. CDR3 in DNA: TGCGCCAGCAGCCAAGATCGGGGCGCGGGGAGAGCTTTCTTT.

The chain carries TRBV24-1 and TRBJ2-1; 9 bases map to TRBD1. V trimming: 9 bases; J trimming: 5 bases; junction bases outside the gene matches: 7. The germline V gene encodes CDR1 KGHDR and CDR2 SFDVKD. This CDR3 comprises 14 residues. Here the CDR3 reads CATGMGTGNNEQFF. CDR3 sequence (DNA): TGTGCCACCGGGATGGGGACAGGGAACAATGAGCAGTTCTTC.

The chain recombines TRBV12-3 or TRBV12-4 with TRBJ1-5, with a possible D match to TRBD1 (6 bases). Deletions cut 3 bases from V and 5 bases from J, with 14 bases between. The CDR3 consists of 15 residues. The CDR3 region has the DNA TGTGCCAGCAGTTTTTCCAGGGGTGGCGATCAGCCCCAGCATTTT. It is translated as CASSFSRGGDQPQHF.

This clonotype was picked up a small number of times. V usage is TRBV4-3 and J usage is TRBJ2-3; D is possibly TRBD2 (6 bases). The CDR3 consists of 15 residues. The germline V and J ends were trimmed by 4 bases and 3 bases, with 14 bases remaining between them. Germline V gene data show CDR1 as LGHNA and CDR2 as YSLEER. CDR3 residues: CASSRGGIKTDTQYF. DNA for the CDR3: TGCGCCAGCAGCCGGGGCGGGATCAAGACAGATACGCAGTATTTT.

This clonotype was observed a few times. V and J are TRBV15 and TRBJ2-1, with 13 bases aligning to TRBD2. This CDR3 region has 16 residues. Per the germline V gene, CDR1 is LNHNV and CDR2 is YYDKDF (reference sequence). The trim removed 1 base at V and 7 bases at J, leaving 4 bases unmatched. This chain's CDR3 is CATSRALAGGSNEQFF. The CDR3 DNA reads as TGTGCCACCAGCAGAGCACTAGCGGGGGGGTCGAATGAGCAGTTCTTC.

The J gene is TRBJ1-5, the V gene TRBV15; 7 bases fit TRBD1. The J segment lost 9 bases and the V segment lost 0 bases, leaving 17 bases of the junction unmatched. Germline loops: CDR1 LNHNV, CDR2 YYDKDF (reference sequence). The CDR3 has 18 amino acids. DNA of the CDR3: TGTGCCACCAGCAGAGATTTCCCGGGACAGAACTTGGATGGGCCCCAGCATTTT. This codes for CATSRDFPGQNLDGPQHF.

Turning to this clonotype: One end of the junction does not line up with germline, which may come from a read error. The chain uses TRBV12-3 or TRBV12-4 and TRBJ2-2, with 9 bases identical to TRBD2. This CDR3 contains 16 residues. The CDR3 loop is CASSFGAGGSTVELFF. The DNA for the CDR3 is TGTGCCAGCAGTTTTGGAGCGGGAGGCAGCACCGTGGAGCTGTTTTTT.